A selection of T cell receptor beta chains follows, all from one sample in a study of blood T cell repertoires in COVID-19. Here immunoSEQ multiplex PCR was the method, and the copy in TCRdb shows in-frame clones only, minus some. The table has about 200,000 clones, 89% seen once; the top ten hold over 7%. Sequencing was performed on PBMCs or T cells enriched from blood (not recorded which). The source of these receptors is a woman under 30 who had recovered from COVID-19. The CDR3 runs from the conserved cysteine through the conserved F or W. The D gene is left open where the match is weak. Size is omitted from some rows. Given values are once, few, many or a class for expanded clones.

cdr3_aa: CSAGRGNTEAFF
cdr3_nt: TGCAGCGCCGGTCGGGGGAACACTGAAGCTTTCTTT
j_call: TRBJ1-1
v_call: TRBV29-1
clone_size: once
d_call: -

cdr3_aa: CASLRRETQYF
cdr3_nt: TGTGCCAGCCTTAGGAGGGAGACCCAGTACTTC
j_call: TRBJ2-5
v_call: TRBV6-5
clone_size: few
d_call: -

cdr3_aa: CASRLSVSHIGYTF
cdr3_nt: TGCGCCAGCAGATTATCGGTATCCCATATTGGCTACACCTTC
j_call: TRBJ1-2
v_call: TRBV5-1
clone_size: -
d_call: -

cdr3_aa: CASSSEWADTDTQYF
cdr3_nt: TGCGCCAGCAGCTCAGAATGGGCCGACACAGATACGCAGTATTTT
j_call: TRBJ2-3
v_call: TRBV5-1
clone_size: -
d_call: -

cdr3_aa: CASSPRGYEQYF
cdr3_nt: TGTGCCAGCAGTCCTCGGGGCTACGAGCAGTACTTC
j_call: TRBJ2-7
v_call: TRBV12-3/TRBV12-4
clone_size: -
d_call: -

cdr3_aa: CASSGDGQGVTGYTF
cdr3_nt: TGTGCCAGCAGCGGGGACGGGCAGGGGGTGACCGGCTACACCTTC
j_call: TRBJ1-2
v_call: TRBV3-1/TRBV3-2
clone_size: -
d_call: TRBD1

cdr3_aa: CASTATSGGDNEQFF
cdr3_nt: TGCGCCAGCACAGCAACTAGCGGGGGGGACAATGAGCAGTTCTTC
j_call: TRBJ2-1
v_call: TRBV5-1
clone_size: few
d_call: TRBD2

cdr3_aa: CASTGGVAFF
cdr3_nt: TGTGCCAGCACCGGGGGGGTAGCTTTCTTT
j_call: TRBJ1-1
v_call: TRBV6-5
clone_size: -
d_call: -

cdr3_aa: CASSPQDEPGGNTIYF
cdr3_nt: TGTGCCAGCAGCCCACAAGACGAACCGGGGGGAAACACCATATATTTT
j_call: TRBJ1-3
v_call: TRBV7-6
clone_size: -
d_call: -

cdr3_aa: CATRTDYGYTF
cdr3_nt: TGTGCCACACGGACAGACTATGGCTACACCTTC
j_call: TRBJ1-2
v_call: TRBV2
clone_size: -
d_call: -

cdr3_aa: CASSYGRLAGLYEQYF
cdr3_nt: TGTGCCAGCAGTTACGGAAGACTAGCGGGGCTCTACGAGCAGTACTTC
j_call: TRBJ2-7
v_call: TRBV6-2/TRBV6-3
clone_size: -
d_call: TRBD2

cdr3_aa: CASSLSGGRPRLDGYTF
cdr3_nt: TGTGCCAGCAGCTTGTCGGGAGGGCGGCCTAGGTTGGATGGCTACACCTTC
j_call: TRBJ1-2
v_call: TRBV5-6
clone_size: -
d_call: -

cdr3_aa: CATSRVGQGSPLHF
cdr3_nt: TGTGCCACCAGCAGAGTGGGACAGGGATCACCCCTCCACTTT
j_call: TRBJ1-6
v_call: TRBV15
clone_size: -
d_call: TRBD1

cdr3_aa: CASSVNRQGAEQYF
cdr3_nt: TGTGCCAGCAGCGTAAACCGACAGGGCGCCGAGCAGTACTTC
j_call: TRBJ2-7
v_call: TRBV5-4
clone_size: -
d_call: TRBD1

cdr3_aa: CASSSGRNTEAFF
cdr3_nt: TGTGCCAGCAGCAGCGGTCGGAACACTGAAGCTTTCTTT
j_call: TRBJ1-1
v_call: TRBV11-3
clone_size: -
d_call: -

cdr3_aa: CASSLLLAPAYEQYF
cdr3_nt: TGTGCCAGCAGCTTGCTGCTAGCGCCAGCCTACGAGCAGTACTTC
j_call: TRBJ2-7
v_call: TRBV5-6
clone_size: -
d_call: -

cdr3_aa: CASEEAPYGYTF
cdr3_nt: TGTGCCTCCGAAGAGGCTCCCTATGGCTACACCTTC
j_call: TRBJ1-2
v_call: TRBV10-3
clone_size: -
d_call: -

cdr3_aa: CASSPGQPPEAFF
cdr3_nt: TGTGCCAGCAGCCCGGGACAGCCCCCTGAAGCTTTCTTT
j_call: TRBJ1-1
v_call: TRBV28
clone_size: -
d_call: TRBD1

cdr3_aa: CASSLAGALGDTIYF
cdr3_nt: TGCGCCAGCAGCTTGGCAGGGGCCTTGGGGGACACCATATATTTT
j_call: TRBJ1-3
v_call: TRBV5-1
clone_size: -
d_call: -

cdr3_aa: CASSARNRGRISTGELFF
cdr3_nt: TGTGCCAGCAGCGCCCGAAACAGGGGGCGGATCTCCACCGGGGAGCTGTTTTTT
j_call: TRBJ2-2
v_call: TRBV7-9
clone_size: -
d_call: TRBD1

cdr3_aa: CASSEENYGYTF
cdr3_nt: TGTGCCAGCAGTGAGGAGAACTATGGCTACACCTTC
j_call: TRBJ1-2
v_call: TRBV5-4
clone_size: -
d_call: -

cdr3_aa: CASSELSTDTQYF
cdr3_nt: TGTGCCAGCAGTGAACTAAGTACAGATACGCAGTATTTT
j_call: TRBJ2-3
v_call: TRBV6-1
clone_size: -
d_call: -

cdr3_aa: CASSIGLSGEAFF
cdr3_nt: TGTGCCAGTAGTATAGGATTGTCAGGGGAAGCTTTCTTT
j_call: TRBJ1-1
v_call: TRBV19
clone_size: -
d_call: -

cdr3_aa: CASSPGLAGGTDTQYF
cdr3_nt: TGCGCCAGCAGCCCCGGACTAGCGGGGGGTACAGATACGCAGTATTTT
j_call: TRBJ2-3
v_call: TRBV5-1
clone_size: -
d_call: TRBD2

cdr3_aa: CASSGDRGYGYTF
cdr3_nt: TGTGCCAGCAGCGGGGACAGGGGGTATGGCTACACCTTC
j_call: TRBJ1-2
v_call: TRBV9
clone_size: -
d_call: TRBD1

cdr3_aa: CASSFPSGSSTDTQYF
cdr3_nt: TGCGCCAGCAGCTTTCCCTCGGGGTCTAGCACAGATACGCAGTATTTT
j_call: TRBJ2-3
v_call: TRBV5-1
clone_size: once
d_call: -

cdr3_aa: CASSRERGNTGELFF
cdr3_nt: TGTGCCAGTAGCAGGGAGCGGGGGAACACCGGGGAGCTGTTTTTT
j_call: TRBJ2-2
v_call: TRBV19
clone_size: -
d_call: TRBD2

cdr3_aa: CASSVHGLAGGDTGELFF
cdr3_nt: TGTGCCAGCAGCGTCCACGGACTAGCGGGGGGGGACACCGGGGAGCTGTTTTTT
j_call: TRBJ2-2
v_call: TRBV9
clone_size: -
d_call: TRBD2

cdr3_aa: CASSHPGQGSNQPQHF
cdr3_nt: TGCGCCAGCAGCCACCCGGGACAGGGATCCAATCAGCCCCAGCATTTT
j_call: TRBJ1-5
v_call: TRBV4-1
clone_size: -
d_call: TRBD1

cdr3_aa: CASSQQPTGETEAFF
cdr3_nt: TGCGCCAGCAGCCAACAACCGACAGGGGAAACTGAAGCTTTCTTT
j_call: TRBJ1-1
v_call: TRBV5-1
clone_size: -
d_call: TRBD1

cdr3_aa: CASSSTSGSETQYF
cdr3_nt: TGTGCCAGCAGCTCGACTAGCGGTTCCGAGACCCAGTACTTC
j_call: TRBJ2-5
v_call: TRBV7-2
clone_size: -
d_call: TRBD2

cdr3_aa: CAWSVSGPGTIYF
cdr3_nt: TGTGCCTGGAGTGTATCTGGTCCGGGCACCATATATTTT
j_call: TRBJ1-3
v_call: TRBV30
clone_size: -
d_call: -

cdr3_aa: CASSRDRDSYNEQFF
cdr3_nt: TGTGCCAGCAGTAGAGACAGGGACTCCTACAATGAGCAGTTCTTC
j_call: TRBJ2-1
v_call: TRBV6-5
clone_size: -
d_call: TRBD1

cdr3_aa: CACQVQFNSPLHF
cdr3_nt: TGTGCCTGCCAGGTTCAGTTTAATTCACCCCTCCACTTT
j_call: TRBJ1-6
v_call: TRBV13
clone_size: -
d_call: -

cdr3_aa: CASSGNGGWETQYF
cdr3_nt: TGTGCCAGCAGTGGCAATGGGGGCTGGGAGACCCAGTACTTC
j_call: TRBJ2-5
v_call: TRBV25-1
clone_size: once
d_call: -

cdr3_aa: CASQEGGVGNQPQHF
cdr3_nt: TGTGCCAGCCAAGAAGGAGGGGTGGGCAATCAGCCCCAGCATTTT
j_call: TRBJ1-5
v_call: TRBV25-1
clone_size: -
d_call: -

cdr3_aa: CASSQVRDYTDTQYF
cdr3_nt: TGTGCCAGCAGCCAAGTCCGGGACTACACAGATACGCAGTATTTT
j_call: TRBJ2-3
v_call: TRBV4-2
clone_size: few
d_call: TRBD2

cdr3_aa: CASSLALIGGQGNYGYTF
cdr3_nt: TGTGCCAGCAGCTTAGCTTTGATTGGGGGACAGGGCAACTATGGCTACACCTTC
j_call: TRBJ1-2
v_call: TRBV7-2
clone_size: -
d_call: TRBD1

cdr3_aa: CARSFEGKDEKLFF
cdr3_nt: TGTGCCAGAAGCTTCGAGGGTAAGGATGAAAAACTGTTTTTT
j_call: TRBJ1-4
v_call: TRBV5-3
clone_size: once
d_call: -

cdr3_aa: CASSLAVRVDYGYTF
cdr3_nt: TGTGCCAGCAGCTTAGCGGTCAGGGTGGACTATGGCTACACCTTC
j_call: TRBJ1-2
v_call: TRBV7-9
clone_size: -
d_call: -

cdr3_aa: CASSFKARGVQPQHF
cdr3_nt: TGTGCCAGCAGTTTTAAAGCCAGGGGGGTTCAGCCCCAGCATTTT
j_call: TRBJ1-5
v_call: TRBV28
clone_size: -
d_call: TRBD1

cdr3_aa: CASSLIPGQMYEQYF
cdr3_nt: TGTGCCAGCAGCTTAATCCCGGGACAGATGTACGAGCAGTACTTC
j_call: TRBJ2-7
v_call: TRBV7-3
clone_size: -
d_call: TRBD1

cdr3_aa: CASSSRLGDRGHEQYF
cdr3_nt: TGTGCCAGCAGTTCTCGGTTAGGGGACAGGGGACACGAGCAGTACTTC
j_call: TRBJ2-7
v_call: TRBV28
clone_size: -
d_call: TRBD1

cdr3_aa: CASSVDGSYEQYF
cdr3_nt: TGCGCCAGCAGCGTGGACGGCTCCTACGAGCAGTACTTC
j_call: TRBJ2-7
v_call: TRBV5-1
clone_size: few
d_call: -

cdr3_aa: CASSLGGQGEFRTEAFF
cdr3_nt: TGCGCCAGCAGCTTGGGGGGACAGGGTGAGTTTCGTACTGAAGCTTTCTTT
j_call: TRBJ1-1
v_call: TRBV5-1
clone_size: -
d_call: TRBD1

cdr3_aa: CAWRAATTGRREQYF
cdr3_nt: TGTGCCTGGAGGGCAGCGACTACAGGGCGCCGCGAGCAGTACTTC
j_call: TRBJ2-7
v_call: TRBV30
clone_size: -
d_call: -

cdr3_aa: CASSFQGAHQPQHF
cdr3_nt: TGTGCCAGCAGTTTCCAGGGGGCACATCAGCCCCAGCATTTT
j_call: TRBJ1-5
v_call: TRBV28
clone_size: -
d_call: TRBD1

cdr3_aa: CASRAPGGGPDTQYF
cdr3_nt: TGTGCCAGCAGAGCCCCAGGAGGAGGACCAGATACGCAGTATTTT
j_call: TRBJ2-3
v_call: TRBV27
clone_size: once
d_call: -

cdr3_aa: CASKKGDYGYTF
cdr3_nt: TGTGCCAGCAAAAAAGGGGACTATGGCTACACCTTC
j_call: TRBJ1-2
v_call: TRBV6-5
clone_size: once
d_call: -

cdr3_aa: CASRIAGGPFDTQYF
cdr3_nt: TGTGCCAGTAGGATAGCGGGGGGCCCTTTTGATACGCAGTATTTT
j_call: TRBJ2-3
v_call: TRBV19
clone_size: -
d_call: TRBD2

cdr3_aa: CASSYGQTYEQYF
cdr3_nt: TGTGCCAGCAGTTACGGACAGACCTACGAGCAGTACTTC
j_call: TRBJ2-7
v_call: TRBV6-5
clone_size: -
d_call: -

cdr3_aa: CASSLDGLSGGYTF
cdr3_nt: TGTGCCAGCAGCTTGGATGGCCTATCGGGTGGCTACACCTTC
j_call: TRBJ1-2
v_call: TRBV5-4
clone_size: -
d_call: -

cdr3_aa: CASSWTGGEYNSPLHF
cdr3_nt: TGCGCCAGCAGCTGGACAGGGGGCGAATATAATTCACCCCTCCACTTT
j_call: TRBJ1-6
v_call: TRBV5-1
clone_size: -
d_call: TRBD1

cdr3_aa: CAWSVTRVRPTNEKLFF
cdr3_nt: TGTGCCTGGAGTGTAACCAGGGTTAGACCAACTAATGAAAAACTGTTTTTT
j_call: TRBJ1-4
v_call: TRBV30
clone_size: -
d_call: -